This is a list of T cell receptor beta chains from one sample in a study of T cells and copy number aberrations in small-cell lung cancer. Sequenced by immunoSEQ multiplex PCR; TCRdb stores in-frame clones only, minus some. The sample records about 390 clones, around 80% being singletons. The sequenced material came from tumor tissue. The receptors were gathered from a woman between 65 and 79 years old with small cell lung cancer. Each CDR3 is given with its conserved first and last residue. The D gene is left open where the match is weak. Clone size is not always given. Where it is, it says once, few, many or a class for expanded clones.

>few|TRBV9|TRBJ1-1|.
TGTGCCAGCAGCGTAGAAGCATGGGACACTGAAGCTTTCTTT
CASSVEAWDTEAFF
>few|TRBV19|TRBJ2-3|.
TGTGCCAGTAGTATTGTGTTTCAGGGGCCGATAGATACGCAGTATTTT
CASSIVFQGPIDTQYF
>.|TRBV6-1|TRBJ1-1|TRBD1
TGTGCCAGCAGTGTAGGGGGCGGGGACACTGAAGCTTTCTTT
CASSVGGGDTEAFF
>.|TRBV5-1|TRBJ2-3|TRBD2
TGCGCCAGCAGCCGGGGGGATAGCGGGAGGAATTTGGCAGATACGCAGTATTTT
CASSRGDSGRNLADTQYF
>.|TRBV10-2|TRBJ2-3|TRBD2
TGCGCCAGCAGATTGGGACTAGCGGGAGGAGATATGCAGTATTTT
CASRLGLAGGDMQYF
>.|TRBV14|TRBJ2-5|.
TGTGCCAGCAGCCAACAGGCAGGGTGGACCCAGTACTTC
CASSQQAGWTQYF
>.|TRBV7-9|TRBJ2-2|.
TGTGCCAGCAGCTCGGGGAGGAACACCGGGGAGCTGGTTTTT
CASSSGRNTGELVF
>.|TRBV5-1|TRBJ1-3|TRBD1
TGCGCCAGCAGCCCCGCGACAGGGGCTTCTGGAAACACCATATATTTT
CASSPATGASGNTIYF
>.|TRBV19|TRBJ1-5|.
TGTGCCAGTAGTACCGGAACCCAAGTCCCCCAGCATTTT
CASSTGTQVPQHF
>.|TRBV7-8|TRBJ2-1|TRBD2
TGTGCCAGCAGTCGCCGGGAGGACAATGAGCAGTTCTTC
CASSRREDNEQFF
>.|TRBV5-1|TRBJ1-4|.
TGCGCCAGCAGCACGGGGACCGCCTTTGAAAAACTGTTTTTT
CASSTGTAFEKLFF
>.|TRBV11-2|TRBJ2-2|.
TGTGCCAGCAGCACCTTCTTGGGCCTTAACACCGGGGAGCTGGTTTTT
CASSTFLGLNTGELVF
>.|TRBV19|TRBJ2-7|.
TGTGCCAGTAGCCCTCCCCCGGCAGGAACCGAGCAGTACTTC
CASSPPPAGTEQYF
>.|TRBV7-2|TRBJ1-1|.
TGTGCCAGCAGCTCACTGGGGGGTGACACTGAAGCTTTCTTT
CASSSLGGDTEAFF
>.|TRBV6-5|TRBJ2-2|.
TGTGCCAGCAGTTACTCGAGACGAGCCGGGGAGCTGTTTTTT
CASSYSRRAGELFF
>.|TRBV15|TRBJ1-5|TRBD1
TGTGCCACCAGCAAGGGGGCCGAGGGCAATCAGCCCCAGCATTTT
CATSKGAEGNQPQHF
>.|TRBV19|TRBJ2-2|.
TGTGCCAGTAGAGACCAGAACACCGGGGAGCTGGTTTTT
CASRDQNTGELVF
>.|TRBV5-4|TRBJ1-4|TRBD1
TGTGCCAGCAGCATACAGGGGAGGGGTGAAAAACTGTTTTTT
CASSIQGRGEKLFF
>.|TRBV29-1|TRBJ2-7|TRBD2
TGCAGCGGTGGGACTAGCGGGAGGAGCTACGAGCAGTACTTC
CSGGTSGRSYEQYF
>.|TRBV5-1|TRBJ2-1|TRBD2
TGCGCCAGCAGCTCCCCGGAAGCGGGGAGCTCCTACAATGAGCAGTTCTTC
CASSSPEAGSSYNEQFF
>once|TRBV7-3|TRBJ1-3|.
TGTGCCAGCAGCCCCCTACGGGCCTCTGGAAACACCATATATTTT
CASSPLRASGNTIYF
>.|TRBV5-1|TRBJ2-3|.
TGCGCCAGCAGCTTGTCACCGGGAGCGACAGATACGCAGTATTTT
CASSLSPGATDTQYF